This entry features one T cell receptor beta chain sequence. No antigen is known for it. This specimen belongs to a study of Tregs in tolerant kidney transplant recipients. Overall study results and limits: Tregs expanded with activated donor B cells seemed most donor-specific.

The table came from immunoSEQ multiplex PCR; TCRdb's copy has only in-frame clones and leaves some out. This sample has 95,000 or so clones, with approximately 93% found just once. The CDR3 is 16 residues long. Germline CDR1 and CDR2: SGDLS and YYNGEE. V lost 0 bases and J 2 bases, leaving 12 bases between the germline ends. Recipients received nonmyeloablative bone marrow transplants from related graft donors, with transient mixed chimerism. CD4+CD25+CD127- Tregs, CD4+CD25- non-Tregs, CD4 and CD8 cells were sorted. The chain has TRBV9 and TRBJ2-1; a weak D match, TRBD2 (6 bases). The sequence was collected from a human patient who received a combined kidney and bone marrow transplant. The graft donor may have contributed some T cells. The material was CD4+ T cells from blood (PBMCs), obtained 12 months after the transplant. The CDR3 loop is CASSVGAGRTYNEQFF. The CDR3 DNA follows: TGTGCCAGCAGCGTAGGGGCGGGGCGAACCTACAATGAGCAGTTCTTC.